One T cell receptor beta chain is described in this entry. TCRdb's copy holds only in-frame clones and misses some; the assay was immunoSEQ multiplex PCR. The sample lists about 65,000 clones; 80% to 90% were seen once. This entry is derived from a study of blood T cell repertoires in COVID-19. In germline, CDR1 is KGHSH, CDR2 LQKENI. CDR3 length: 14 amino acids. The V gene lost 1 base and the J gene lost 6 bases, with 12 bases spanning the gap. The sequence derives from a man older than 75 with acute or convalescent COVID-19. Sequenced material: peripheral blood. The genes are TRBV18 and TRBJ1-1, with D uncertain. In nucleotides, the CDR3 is TGTGCCAGCTCACCACTAGCCAGTTCGTCTGAAGCTTTCTTT. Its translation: CASSPLASSSEAFF.